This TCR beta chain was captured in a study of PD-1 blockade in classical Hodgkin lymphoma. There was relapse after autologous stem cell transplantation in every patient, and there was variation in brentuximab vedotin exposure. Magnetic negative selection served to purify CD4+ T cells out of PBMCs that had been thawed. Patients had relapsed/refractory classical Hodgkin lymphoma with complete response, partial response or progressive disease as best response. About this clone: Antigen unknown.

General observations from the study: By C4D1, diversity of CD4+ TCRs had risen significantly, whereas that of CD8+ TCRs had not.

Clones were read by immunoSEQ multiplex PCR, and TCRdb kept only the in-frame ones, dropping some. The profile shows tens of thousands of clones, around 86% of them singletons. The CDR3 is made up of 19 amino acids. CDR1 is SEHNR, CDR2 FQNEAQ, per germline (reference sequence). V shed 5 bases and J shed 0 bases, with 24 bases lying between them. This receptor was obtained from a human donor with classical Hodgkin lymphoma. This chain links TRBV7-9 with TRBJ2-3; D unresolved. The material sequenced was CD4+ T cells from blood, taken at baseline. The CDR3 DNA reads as TGTGCCAGCAGCGCATACCGAACCCGAGAGTTGCTTAGCACAGATACGCAGTATTTT. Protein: CASSAYRTRELLSTDTQYF.